These 4 T cell receptor beta chains were all obtained from the same sample, sequenced in a study of vaccination and CD4 T cells after COVID-19. Described treatment: approximately 9-day PBMC culture with coronavirus spike peptide pools or control peptides (ViraFEST assay). Sequenced with the Oncomine TCR Beta short-read assay was DNA taken from cultured CD4+ T cells. TCRdb reprocessed the PCR reads with MiXCR, giving one entry per CDR3 protein. The table lists roughly 9,000 distinct CDR3 sequences, about 26% of them singletons. These TCRs are of unknown antigen specificity. The input for sequencing was CD4+ T cells from blood, cultured in vitro, taken after SARS-CoV-2 vaccination. These receptors were collected from a human donor who had recovered from COVID-19.

In its sample, this clonotype was seen a few times. V usage is TRBV5-1 and J usage is TRBJ2-7, with 9 bases lining up with TRBD1. Germline V CDR1 and CDR2: SGHRS, YFSETQ. The V segment lost 7 bases and the J segment 0 bases; nucleotides outside the gene matches: 8. The CDR3 has 15 amino acids. CDR3 amino acids: CASWTGDGSSYEQYF. The CDR3 bases are TGCGCCAGCTGGACAGGGGATGGGAGCTCCTACGAGCAGTACTTC.

This clonotype came up once. The CDR3, as DNA: TGTGCTAGTGGTGGCCGGGCCCCCCAGTATTTT. Translation gives CASGGRAPQYF. The V call is TRBV12-5, the J call TRBJ2-3; D remains ambiguous. The CDR3 spans 11 residues. Germline V lookup: CDR1 LGHNT, CDR2 FRNRAP. With 5 bases removed from V and 12 bases from J, the gap between germline ends came to 12 bases. Full variable domain (remainder filled in from reference TRBV12-5 and TRBJ2-3): DARVTQTPRHKVTEMGQEVTMRCQPILGHNTVFWYRQTMMQGLELLAYFRNRAPLDDSGMPKDRFSAEMPDATLATLKIQPSEPRDSAVYFCASGGRAPQYFGPGTRLTVL.

This clonotype was counted between two and nine times. The V and J genes are TRBV7-2 and TRBJ2-7, with TRBD2 matching 7 bases. The CDR3 contains 12 residues. In germline, CDR1 is SGHTA, CDR2 FQGNSA. J lost 10 bases, V lost 5 bases, and 8 bases had no gene match. This chain's CDR3 is CASSPPSGDQYF. CDR3 nucleotides: TGTGCCAGCAGCCCCCCTAGCGGAGATCAGTACTTC.

The rearrangement links TRBV10-3 to TRBJ2-2, with a tentative D call TRBD1 (5 bases). Germline assignment: CDR1 ENHRY and CDR2 SYGVKD. V was shortened by 8 bases and J by 1 base, with 8 bases between the two germline ends. The CDR3 is made up of 13 amino acids. CDR3 DNA sequence: TGTGCCATCTCAGGACAGAACACCGGGGAGCTGTTTTTT. This codes for CAISGQNTGELFF.